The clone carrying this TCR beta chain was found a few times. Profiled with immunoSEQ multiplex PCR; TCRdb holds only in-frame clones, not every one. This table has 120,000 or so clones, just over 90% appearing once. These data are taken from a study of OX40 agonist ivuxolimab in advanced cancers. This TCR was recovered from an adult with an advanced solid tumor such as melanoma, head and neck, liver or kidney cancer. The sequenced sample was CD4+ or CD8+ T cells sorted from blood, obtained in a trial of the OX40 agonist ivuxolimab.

The CDR3 nucleotides are TGTGCCAGCAGTGAAAGTTTCCTCGCCGAGCAGTACTTC. Protein sequence: CASSESFLAEQYF. V gene TRBV2 combines with J gene TRBJ2-7, with D uncertain. The germline CDR1 and CDR2 sequences are SNHLY and FYNNEI. The V gene lost 2 bases and the J gene lost 6 bases, with 11 bases spanning the gap. The CDR3 is 13 residues long.